Listed below are T cell receptor beta chains from one sample, sequenced in a study of beta chain features in type 1 diabetes. The method was immunoSEQ multiplex PCR; TCRdb's version includes in-frame clones alone and lacks a portion of them. Of 200,000 to 250,000 clones listed, about a tenth are singletons. The material sequenced was central memory CD4+ T cells from blood. The source is a young man in good health. CDR3s include the opening cysteine and the closing phenylalanine or tryptophan. The order of the fields is D gene, clone size, V gene, J gene, CDR3 DNA, CDR3 protein. D genes are given only for firm matches. Size tells how often a clone was seen (once, few, many) or the class of an expanded clone, and some rows leave it out.

>-|-|TRBV4-2|TRBJ1-2
TGTGCCAGCAGCCAAGATTCAGGGTCCGTTAACTATGGCTACACCTTC
CASSQDSGSVNYGYTF
>-|many|TRBV20-1|TRBJ2-1
TGCAGTGCTTCGAAGAGTGAGCAGTTCTTC
CSASKSEQFF
>TRBD1|few|TRBV19|TRBJ2-7
TGTGCCAGTAGTGACGGACAGGGGTACGAGCAGTACTTC
CASSDGQGYEQYF
>-|-|TRBV2|TRBJ1-2
TGTGCCAGCAGTGTAGCAGGGATGAGCGACGGCTACACCTTC
CASSVAGMSDGYTF
>TRBD1|-|TRBV28|TRBJ2-6
TGTGCCAGCAGGCGAGCCGGGACAGGGACCGGGGCCAACGTCCTGACTTTC
CASRRAGTGTGANVLTF
>-|few|TRBV4-1|TRBJ2-7
TGCGCCAGCAGTCTAAATCGGGACGCACGGTCAGGGGAGCAGTACTTC
CASSLNRDARSGEQYF
>-|-|TRBV7-2|TRBJ1-5
TGTGCCAGCAGCCCAGGGCCGGGGAGGGAAAATCAGCCCCAGCATTTT
CASSPGPGRENQPQHF
>-|few|TRBV28|TRBJ2-3
TGTGCCAGCAGAAGTTGGTCCCCGGCGGACAGCACAGATACGCAGTATTTT
CASRSWSPADSTDTQYF
>TRBD2|many|TRBV5-1|TRBJ2-7
TGCGCCAGCAGCTTATCTAGCGGGAACTACGAGCAGTACTTC
CASSLSSGNYEQYF
>-|many|TRBV29-1|TRBJ2-7
TGCAGCGGATGGCTAGGGGAGAACGAGCAGTACTTC
CSGWLGENEQYF
>TRBD2|-|TRBV10-3|TRBJ2-7
TGTGCCATCAGTGAGCGGACTAGCGGACCCTACGAGCAGTACTTC
CAISERTSGPYEQYF
>-|-|TRBV7-2|TRBJ2-1
TGTGCCAGCACGGGGCTCTACAATGAGCAGTTCTTC
CASTGLYNEQFF
>-|few|TRBV15|TRBJ1-2
TGTGCCACCAGTCGGGGTAACTATGGCTACACCTTC
CATSRGNYGYTF
>-|-|TRBV30|TRBJ2-5
TGTGCCTGGAGTGTGAATAGGCAAGAGACCCAGTACTTC
CAWSVNRQETQYF
>-|few|TRBV7-7|TRBJ2-1
TGTGCTAGCAGCTCAAATCTTCAGGGGAATGAGCAGTTCTTC
CASSSNLQGNEQFF
>-|many|TRBV2|TRBJ2-5
TGTGCCAGCAGTGAAAACCAAGAGACCCAGTACTTC
CASSENQETQYF
>TRBD1|-|TRBV6-6|TRBJ2-7
TGTGCCAGCAGGCCACTCCCTGCGGACAGGTACGAGCAGTACTTC
CASRPLPADRYEQYF
>TRBD2|-|TRBV7-9|TRBJ2-3
TGTGCCAGCAGCTTAAGTGATTTAGCGGGAGTCAGGGATACGCAGTATTTT
CASSLSDLAGVRDTQYF
>-|many|TRBV5-5|TRBJ2-5
TGTGCCACTTCGTCGTACCAAGAGACCCAGTACTTC
CATSSYQETQYF
>TRBD1|-|TRBV6-1|TRBJ2-7
TGTGCCAGCAGAGGGACAGGGTTGGACGAGCAGTACTTC
CASRGTGLDEQYF
>TRBD2|-|TRBV9|TRBJ2-3
TGTGCCAGCAACGGACTAGCGGGAGTTTACGATACGCAGTATTTT
CASNGLAGVYDTQYF
>TRBD1|few|TRBV28|TRBJ2-1
TGTGCCAGCAGTTTATTCCCAGGGGGCAATGAGCAGTTCTTC
CASSLFPGGNEQFF
>TRBD1|-|TRBV10-1|TRBJ2-5
TGCGCCAGCAGTGAAAGACAGGGGGGTTGGGAGACCCAGTACTTC
CASSERQGGWETQYF
>-|few|TRBV10-1|TRBJ2-3
TGCGCCAGCAGTGCAGACTGGCGACAGTATTTT
CASSADWRQYF
>-|-|TRBV7-2|TRBJ2-7
TGTGCCAGCAGCTTAGAACTAGCCTACGAGCAGTACTTC
CASSLELAYEQYF
>-|-|TRBV5-1|TRBJ2-3
TGCGCCAGCAGCTTGGACGGGGGTGCTGGTACAGATACGCAGTATTTT
CASSLDGGAGTDTQYF
>-|-|TRBV25-1|TRBJ2-5
TGTGCCAGCAGTCTTAGTTGGGGGTCCGAGACCCAGTACTTC
CASSLSWGSETQYF
>-|-|TRBV10-3|TRBJ2-1
TGTGCCACCGGGGGCGAGCAGCGGGACTACAATGAGCAGTTCTTC
CATGGEQRDYNEQFF
>-|-|TRBV7-3|TRBJ2-5
TGTGCCAGCAGCGTCATCCAGGGGTTGGGGGCAGAGACCCAGTACTTC
CASSVIQGLGAETQYF
>-|few|TRBV19|TRBJ2-5
TGTGCCAGTAGCTACTCGGGAGAGACCCAGTACTTC
CASSYSGETQYF
>-|-|TRBV5-4|TRBJ2-7
TGTGCCAGCAGCTTGGTCGGGGGCGAGCAGTACTTC
CASSLVGGEQYF
>-|-|TRBV18|TRBJ2-1
TGTGCCAGCTCAGACCGGGACCCAAAGAGCTCCTACAATGAGCAGTTCTTC
CASSDRDPKSSYNEQFF
>TRBD2|-|TRBV5-4|TRBJ2-1
TGTGCCAGCAGCTGGAATGTAGCGGGTGATGAGCAGTTCTTC
CASSWNVAGDEQFF
>TRBD1|few|TRBV7-2|TRBJ2-2
TGTGCCAGCAGCCGGGACAGAAACACCGGGGAGCTGTTTTTT
CASSRDRNTGELFF
>-|few|TRBV19|TRBJ1-1
TGTGCCAGTAGTGGACGTCTCCCGAACACTGAAGCTTTCTTT
CASSGRLPNTEAFF
>-|few|TRBV9|TRBJ2-3
TGTGCCAGCAGCGTAGATGTCCAGGCCCAAGATACGCAGTATTTT
CASSVDVQAQDTQYF
>TRBD2|many|TRBV18|TRBJ2-1
TGTGCCAGCTCACGTAGCGGGAGCAGCTCGAATGAGCAGTTCTTC
CASSRSGSSSNEQFF
>TRBD1|few|TRBV2|TRBJ2-3
TGTGCCAGCAGTCAAGACAGGGCCGGCACAGATACGCAGTATTTT
CASSQDRAGTDTQYF
>-|few|TRBV21-1|TRBJ2-3
TGTGCCAGCAGCACACGGACTAGCGGCACAGATACGCAGTATTTT
CASSTRTSGTDTQYF
>TRBD2|few|TRBV28|TRBJ2-7
TGTGCCAGCAGTTTGCCCGGGACTAGCGGGAGATGGAGCTCCTACGAGCAGTACTTC
CASSLPGTSGRWSSYEQYF
>TRBD2|-|TRBV7-3|TRBJ2-1
TGTGCCACCCAGCGGGAGAGCCGCGGTGAGCAGTTCTTC
CATQRESRGEQFF
>TRBD1|few|TRBV2|TRBJ1-5
TGTGCCAGCAGTTGGGACAGGGCTTATCAGCCCCAGCATTTT
CASSWDRAYQPQHF
>TRBD1|few|TRBV5-1|TRBJ2-7
TGCGCCAGCAGCGCCTCCGGGACAGAAGGAGACGAGCAGTACTTC
CASSASGTEGDEQYF
>TRBD2|few|TRBV7-2|TRBJ2-3
TGTGCCAGCAGCAAACTAGCGGGAGGGACAGATACGCAGTATTTT
CASSKLAGGTDTQYF
>TRBD2|-|TRBV4-1|TRBJ2-7
TGCGCCAGCAGCCAACTTCTAGCGGCCTACGAGCAGTACTTC
CASSQLLAAYEQYF
>TRBD1|few|TRBV29-1|TRBJ2-7
TGCAGCGTGGGGACAGGGCAAGGGGAGCAGTACTTC
CSVGTGQGEQYF
>-|few|TRBV5-4|TRBJ2-3
TGTGCCAGCCGGCGGACCGGGGGCGCTTTAGATACGCAGTATTTT
CASRRTGGALDTQYF
>TRBD2|few|TRBV27|TRBJ2-7
TGTGCCAGCAGTTTAGGGCTAGCGGGAGCGGGGGAGCAGTACTTC
CASSLGLAGAGEQYF
>TRBD2|few|TRBV6-1|TRBJ2-1
TGTGCCAGCAGGTCTAGCGGGAAGATCTACAATGAGCAGTTCTTC
CASRSSGKIYNEQFF
>-|-|TRBV25-1|TRBJ1-2
TGTGCCAGCAGTGAATATGGGGGTTCCCTCTATGGCTACACCTTC
CASSEYGGSLYGYTF
>-|few|TRBV19|TRBJ2-1
TGTGCCAGTAGTAAAAGGACACCCGCCAGCTCCTACAATGAGCAGTTCTTC
CASSKRTPASSYNEQFF
>-|few|TRBV7-2|TRBJ2-7
TGTGCCAGCAGCTTGGCATGGGGGCCGGCCTACGAGCAGTACTTC
CASSLAWGPAYEQYF
>TRBD2|-|TRBV5-4|TRBJ2-3
TGTGCCAGCAGCTTGGATGGCGGGAGTACAGATACGCAGTATTTT
CASSLDGGSTDTQYF